This entry lists 12 T cell receptor beta chains sequenced from one sample in a study of cytomegalovirus exposure and HLA in healthy donors. PCR was performed using 60 Vbeta and 13 Jbeta primers. Using immunoSEQ multiplex PCR, the repertoire was profiled, and TCRdb retains in-frame clones only, with some absent. The sample has around 120,000 clones, around 81% seen once. Sequencing input: PBMCs. All receptors come from a man aged 18 to 35 in good health and CMV-seronegative.

This sequence joins TRBV7-6 and TRBJ1-2; 9 bases are shared with TRBD1. CDR1 and CDR2 from the germline V gene are SGHVS and FNYEAQ. J gave up 7 bases and V 3 bases, and 6 bases lay outside the gene matches. CDR3 length: 14 residues. The CDR3: CASSLDRGRSGYTF. CDR3 DNA sequence: TGTGCCAGCAGCTTGGACAGGGGTAGAAGTGGCTACACCTTC.

J is TRBJ1-2 and V is TRBV5-6; D is undetermined. Trimming shortened V by 0 bases and J by 8 bases, and 17 bases separated the two germline ends. CDR1 and CDR2 from the germline V gene are SGHDT and YYEEEE. The CDR3 consists of 15 residues. CDR3 in amino acids: CASSLVRRQTEGYTF. In nucleotides, the CDR3 is TGTGCCAGCAGCTTGGTCCGACGTCAGACGGAGGGCTACACCTTC. Based on the CDR3 plus reference TRBV5-6 and TRBJ1-2, the full variable domain is DAGVTQSPTHLIKTRGQQVTLRCSPKSGHDTVSWYQQALGQGPQFIFQYYEEEERQRGNFPDRFSGHQFPNYSSELNVNALLLGDSALYLCASSLVRRQTEGYTFGSGTRLTVV.

The genes are TRBV7-2 and TRBJ2-5; maybe TRBD2 (5 bases). Germline CDR1 and CDR2: SGHTA and FQGNSA. The CDR3 contains 15 residues. Trimming stripped 5 bases from V and 4 bases from J, with 17 bases between. The CDR3 DNA sequence: TGTGCCAGCAGCCCGCAGGTAGCGTCGGGAGAGACCCAGTACTTC. The encoded protein is CASSPQVASGETQYF. The full variable domain, with the rest looked up from reference TRBV7-2 and TRBJ2-5, is GAGVSQSPSNKVTEKGKDVELRCDPISGHTALYWYRQSLGQGLEFLIYFQGNSAPDKSGLPSDRFSAERTGGSVSTLTIQRTQQEDSAVYLCASSPQVASGETQYFGPGTRLLVL.

The chain links TRBV19 to TRBJ1-1; D call uncertain. CDR1 LNHDA and CDR2 SQIVND come from the germline V gene (reference sequence). The CDR3 contains 12 residues. Trimming took 7 bases from V and 0 from J, leaving 6 bases between them. In DNA form, the CDR3 reads TGTGCCAGTACCAGGCTGAACACTGAAGCTTTCTTT. Translation gives CASTRLNTEAFF.

J is TRBJ1-5 and V is TRBV30; D remains ambiguous. The V gene's germline CDR1 is GTSNPN and CDR2 SVGIG (reference sequence). V was trimmed by 3 bases and J by 8 bases, leaving 14 bases between them. The CDR3 has 13 amino acids. Written as DNA, the CDR3 is TGTGCCTGGAGACCGATGGGCGTGGAGCCCCAGCATTTT. Protein sequence: CAWRPMGVEPQHF.

The gene calls are TRBV15 and TRBJ2-2, with D unresolved. Germline CDR1 reads LNHNV; CDR2 reads YYDKDF (reference sequence). Trimming cost V 2 bases and J 0 bases, with 7 bases left between them. This CDR3 has 15 amino acids. DNA of the CDR3: TGTGCCACCAGCAGATCGGTTCCGAACACCGGGGAGCTGTTTTTT. Translating gives CATSRSVPNTGELFF.

The V and J genes are TRBV30 and TRBJ1-2; the D gene is possibly TRBD1 (5 bases). Germline values: CDR1 GTSNPN, CDR2 SVGIG (reference sequence). V dropped 4 bases and J dropped 8 bases, with 20 bases sitting between them. CDR3 length: 14 residues. This CDR3 reads CAWTQGTMVEGYTF. In nucleotides, the CDR3 is TGTGCCTGGACCCAAGGGACTATGGTGGAGGGCTACACCTTC.

This chain uses TRBV5-1 with TRBJ2-5, with D hard to call. From germline, CDR1 is SGHRS and CDR2 YFSETQ. The ends were cut back, 4 bases at V and 5 bases at J, with 12 bases in the middle. The CDR3 is 13 residues long. For the CDR3, the DNA is TGCGCCAGCAGCCTGGCGGTCTACGAGACCCAGTACTTC. Its protein product is CASSLAVYETQYF.

The V gene is TRBV4-1, the J gene TRBJ1-2; D not resolved. V was clipped by 4 bases and J by 6 bases, with 15 bases between them. CDR1 is MGHRA and CDR2 is YSYEKL in the germline V gene. This CDR3 is 14 amino acids long. CDR3 region: CASSPPVSGDGYTF. In nucleotides, the CDR3 is TGCGCCAGCAGCCCACCCGTCTCCGGTGATGGCTACACCTTC.

The CDR3 DNA follows: TGCGCCAGCAGCCAAGATAGGGCAGGGGGGAAAAACGAGCAGTACTTC. Translating gives CASSQDRAGGKNEQYF. V and J are TRBV4-3 and TRBJ2-7, with D perhaps TRBD1 (7 bases). Trimming took off 0 bases at V and 5 bases at J, with 17 bases between the two ends. The germline CDR1 and CDR2 sequences are LGHNA and YSLEER. CDR3 length equals 16 residues.

The CDR3 sequence is CASSVEQSTGELFF. The DNA of the CDR3 is TGTGCCAGCAGCGTAGAACAAAGTACCGGGGAGCTGTTTTTT. The rearrangement uses TRBV9 and TRBJ2-2; D not resolved. CDR1 is SGDLS, CDR2 YYNGEE, per germline. CDR3 size: 14 residues. V was pared by 0 bases and J by 5 bases, with 8 bases between.

This clone was counted a few times. The chain carries TRBV5-4 and TRBJ2-3; D is perhaps TRBD2 (6 bases). The V and J ends lost 0 bases and 3 bases respectively, with 17 bases between them. Germline V gene lookup returns CDR1 SGHNT and CDR2 YYREEE (reference sequence). The CDR3 spans 17 residues. CDR3 nucleotide sequence: TGTGCCAGCAGCTTGGAACGAGGGCACGCGGGAACAGATACGCAGTATTTT. It translates to CASSLERGHAGTDTQYF. The full variable domain, completed using reference TRBV5-4 and TRBJ2-3, is ETGVTQSPTHLIKTRGQQVTLRCSSQSGHNTVSWYQQALGQGPQFIFQYYREEENGRGNFPPRFSGLQFPNYSSELNVNALELDDSALYLCASSLERGHAGTDTQYFGPGTRLTVL.